These 20 T cell receptor beta chains share one sample of origin, sequenced in a study of T cells in Graves' hyperthyroidism and ophthalmopathy. The source material, RNA transcripts, was used to amplify TCR beta CDR3 regions. TCR CDR3 regions were first amplified by RT-PCR with HTBI primers. One entry per CDR3 protein results from TCRdb running MiXCR on the multiplex PCR reads. This repertoire shows 730,000 or so distinct CDR3 sequences, around a sixth found once; its top ten account for 16%. What was sequenced was blood. Receptors were obtained from a woman aged 50 to 65 with Graves' hyperthyroidism that later progressed to Graves' ophthalmopathy.

V gene TRBV12-3 or TRBV12-4 combines with J gene TRBJ2-2; 10 bases are a match to TRBD2. V was clipped by 7 bases and J by 5 bases; unmatched bases: 7. The CDR3 is 15 residues long. In DNA, the CDR3 is TGTGCCAGCACCATAACTAGCGGGGTGACCGGGGAGCTGTTTTTT. It encodes CASTITSGVTGELFF.

This clonotype was picked up many times. The chain combines TRBV5-1 with TRBJ2-1; D is undetermined. V lost 0 bases to trimming and J lost 6 bases, with 7 bases between them. Germline lookup yields CDR1 SGHRS and CDR2 YFSETQ. CDR3 length: 13 amino acids. The CDR3 DNA sequence: TGCGCCAGCAGCTTGGAAGCAGTCAATGAGCAGTTCTTC. Amino acid sequence: CASSLEAVNEQFF.

This clonotype was observed a handful of times. The chain links TRBV7-9 to TRBJ2-1; 9 bases map to TRBD1. Losses at the gene ends were 3 bases for V and 5 bases for J; bases not matched to a gene: 5. The CDR3 is made up of 15 amino acids. From germline, CDR1 is SEHNR and CDR2 FQNEAQ (reference sequence). The CDR3 region has the DNA TGTGCCAGCAGCTTGGGGGGGACAGGGAACAATGAGCAGTTCTTC. Its translation: CASSLGGTGNNEQFF.

The chain combines TRBV11-2 with TRBJ1-5, with D perhaps TRBD1 (6 bases). CDR3 length: 15 amino acids. Germline CDR1 is SGHAT and CDR2 is FQNNGV. V was trimmed by 5 bases and J by 6 bases, leaving 17 bases between them. The CDR3 spells CASSTGQLHPQPQHF. The CDR3 region has the DNA TGTGCCAGCAGCACAGGACAGCTTCACCCTCAGCCCCAGCATTTT. Full variable domain (outside the CDR3, taken from reference TRBV11-2 and TRBJ1-5): EAGVAQSPRYKIIEKRQSVAFWCNPISGHATLYWYQQILGQGPKLLIQFQNNGVVDDSQLPKDRFSAERLKGVDSTLKIQPAKLEDSAVYLCASSTGQLHPQPQHFGDGTRLSIL.

This clonotype was counted many times. J is TRBJ1-1 and V is TRBV7-9; tentatively, D is TRBD1 (5 bases). Looked up from germline, CDR1 is SEHNR and CDR2 is FQNEAQ (reference sequence). Trimming removed 3 bases from V and 0 bases from J, with 11 bases in between. CDR3 length: 15 residues. CDR3 protein: CASSLAGAMNTEAFF. The CDR3 coding sequence is TGTGCCAGCAGCTTGGCCGGGGCCATGAACACTGAAGCTTTCTTT.

The rearrangement uses TRBV6-1 and TRBJ1-1, with D perhaps matching TRBD1 (5 bases). CDR1 and CDR2 from the germline V gene are MNHNS and SASEGT. Trimming pared 6 bases from V and 1 base from J, leaving 12 bases between. The CDR3 spans 14 residues. CDR3 bases: TGTGCCAGCAGGGCCAGGGAAGGGAACACTGAAGCTTTCTTT. It translates to CASRAREGNTEAFF.

A remark on this clonotype: Being one base from a much bigger clone, this may be a read error. J is TRBJ1-1 and V is TRBV18, with D tentatively TRBD1 (5 bases). The CDR3 extends over 13 amino acids. Germline CDR1 reads KGHSH; CDR2 reads LQKENI. The CDR3 protein is CAISPPLTDEAFF. Here the CDR3 DNA reads TGTGCCATCTCACCACCCCTGACAGATGAAGCTTTCTTT.

V usage is TRBV6-2 or TRBV6-3 and J usage is TRBJ1-3; TRBD1 agrees at 7 bases. Germline loops: CDR1 MNHEY, CDR2 SVGEGT. V was clipped by 0 bases and J by 0 bases; unmatched bases: 8. CDR3 size: 18 residues. CDR3 in DNA: TGTGCCAGCAGTTACTCCCGACAGGGACTATACTCTGGAAACACCATATATTTT. Translated: CASSYSRQGLYSGNTIYF.

In this sample, this clonotype turned up many times. V gene TRBV27 combines with J gene TRBJ1-2, with D maybe TRBD1 (6 bases). Germline V gene data show CDR1 as MNHEY and CDR2 as SMNVEV (reference sequence). Trimming removed 6 bases from V and 4 bases from J, with 12 bases in between. The CDR3 spans 13 residues. CDR3 DNA: TGTGCCAGCAGCAGTCAGGGGACCTATGGCTACACCTTC. This gives the protein CASSSQGTYGYTF.

In its sample, this clonotype was seen many times. The chain carries TRBV20-1 and TRBJ2-5; 11 nucleotides match TRBD2. The CDR3 consists of 15 residues. The germline CDR1 and CDR2 sequences are DFQATT and SNEGSKA (reference sequence). Losses at the gene ends were 5 bases for V and 4 bases for J; bases not matched to a gene: 9. This CDR3 reads CSAGEGSGGGETQYF. The CDR3 DNA is TGCAGTGCTGGGGAGGGTAGCGGGGGGGGAGAGACCCAGTACTTC.

There are many counts of this clonotype. The rearrangement uses TRBV13 and TRBJ1-1; no definite D call. The CDR3 spans 13 residues. Trimming cost V 5 bases and J 4 bases, with 11 bases left between them. Germline V gives CDR1 PRHDT, CDR2 FYEKMQ (reference sequence). CDR3 nucleotides: TGTGCCAGCAGCGGCAGACCTGGCACTGAAGCTTTCTTT. Translated, it gives CASSGRPGTEAFF.

This chain uses TRBV12-3 or TRBV12-4 with TRBJ1-3, with 9 bases that match TRBD1. The CDR3 runs 15 residues. The trim removed 6 bases at V and 4 bases at J, leaving 7 bases unmatched. The CDR3 bases are TGTGCCAGCAGAGGGACAGGGAGAGACGGAAACACCATATATTTT. It yields the protein CASRGTGRDGNTIYF.

The CDR3 protein is CATKYGAGDRNTEAFF. The CDR3 DNA reads TGTGCCACCAAATACGGGGCAGGGGATAGGAACACTGAAGCTTTCTTT. The chain couples TRBV19 to TRBJ1-1, with D possibly TRBD1 on 6 matching bases. V shed 10 bases and J shed 1 base, with 22 bases lying between them. The CDR3 is 16 amino acids. Germline V CDR1 and CDR2: LNHDA, SQIVND (reference sequence).

The table lists this clonotype with many counts. The rearrangement links TRBV13 to TRBJ2-3, with 8 positions matching TRBD2. V dropped 3 bases and J dropped 2; count of bases not matched to a gene: 1. This CDR3 contains 14 residues. From germline, CDR1 is PRHDT and CDR2 FYEKMQ (reference sequence). CDR3 residues: CASSFSGDTDTQYF. CDR3 coding DNA: TGTGCCAGCAGCTTTAGCGGGGACACAGATACGCAGTATTTT. The whole variable domain, filled in from reference TRBV13 and TRBJ2-3, reads AAGVIQSPRHLIKEKRETATLKCYPIPRHDTVYWYQQGPGQDPQFLISFYEKMQSDKGSIPDRFSAQQFSDYHSELNMSSLELGDSALYFCASSFSGDTDTQYFGPGTRLTVL.

The chain recombines TRBV11-2 with TRBJ2-2; 10 nucleotides align to TRBD2. Germline V gene lookup returns CDR1 SGHAT and CDR2 FQNNGV. Trimming cost V 4 bases and J 4 bases; bases outside gene matches: 6. The CDR3 has 16 residues. CDR3 in DNA: TGTGCCAGCAGCTCCCCCTCTAGCGGGGGCACCGGGGAGCTGTTTTTT. It specifies CASSSPSSGGTGELFF.

V gene TRBV7-2 combines with J gene TRBJ2-3; 15 nucleotides align to TRBD2. V lost 3 bases to trimming and J lost 5 bases; unmatched junction nucleotides: 9. Germline V gene sequence: CDR1 SGHTA, CDR2 FQGNSA. The CDR3 is made up of 18 amino acids. The DNA for the CDR3 is TGTGCCAGCAGCTTTCTCCAGCGGGGACTAGCGGGGGGAGATACGCAGTATTTT. It encodes CASSFLQRGLAGGDTQYF.

The sample holds a few counts of this clonotype. This chain joins TRBV19 and TRBJ2-5, with D unresolved. The V gene's germline CDR1 is LNHDA and CDR2 SQIVND (reference sequence). CDR3 length equals 13 residues. V lost 5 bases, J lost 9 bases, and 16 bases lay in between. CDR3 amino acids: CASSPHRSLAQYF. As DNA, the CDR3 is TGTGCCAGTAGTCCACACCGGTCACTGGCCCAGTACTTC. Full variable domain (rest looked up from reference TRBV19 and TRBJ2-5): DGGITQSPKYLFRKEGQNVTLSCEQNLNHDAMYWYRQDPGQGLRLIYYSQIVNDFQKGDIAEGYSVSREKKESFPLTVTSAQKNPTAFYLCASSPHRSLAQYFGPGTRLLVL.

This clonotype was counted only a few times. The J gene is TRBJ2-2, the V gene TRBV5-6; 7 nucleotides match TRBD1. CDR1 and CDR2 (germline): SGHDT, YYEEEE. The trim removed 5 bases at V and 5 bases at J, leaving 15 bases unmatched. CDR3 length: 17 amino acids. This chain's CDR3 is CASRLTGAFLVTGELFF. The CDR3 nucleotides are TGTGCCAGCAGGTTAACAGGGGCGTTCTTGGTGACCGGGGAGCTGTTTTTT.

This clonotype was detected ten times or more. This chain uses TRBV20-1 with TRBJ1-5; D is unclear. Trimming removed 3 bases from V and 4 bases from J, with 16 bases in between. CDR1 is DFQATT, CDR2 SNEGSKA, per germline (reference sequence). The CDR3 loop spans 15 amino acids. The CDR3 nucleotides read TGCAGTGCTAGCACGGCCGAGACACAAAATCAGCCCCAGCATTTT. Encoded protein: CSASTAETQNQPQHF.

This clonotype was seen many times. Compared with germline, one end of the junction differs, possibly owing to a read error. CDR3 in DNA: TGCAGTGCTAGAGACCGGGACTCCCACGAGCAGTACTTC. Translating it yields CSARDRDSHEQYF. V is TRBV20-1 and J is TRBJ2-7; D possibly corresponds to TRBD2 (6 bases). Germline CDR1 DFQATT, CDR2 SNEGSKA (reference sequence). The CDR3 consists of 13 residues.